A single sample is the source of the 32 T cell receptor beta chains below, sequenced in a study of T cells in Graves' hyperthyroidism and ophthalmopathy. The source material, RNA transcripts, was used to amplify TCR beta CDR3 regions. The TCR CDR3 was amplified in a first-round RT-PCR using the HTBI primer set. TCRdb ran MiXCR on the multiplex PCR reads and lists one entry per CDR3 protein. The data contain about 250,000 distinct CDR3 sequences, roughly 22% of them singletons. Sequenced input: blood. The receptors shown here come from a man younger than 40 with Graves' ophthalmopathy.

This clonotype was seen repeatedly, ten times or more. The CDR3 here is CASSFLRTGAINEQYF. In nucleotides, the CDR3 is TGTGCCAGCAGCTTCCTACGGACAGGGGCAATCAACGAGCAGTACTTC. The genes are TRBV7-2 and TRBJ2-7, with TRBD1 identical over 9 bases. Per germline, CDR1 SGHTA and CDR2 FQGNSA. This CDR3 is 16 amino acids long. The V gene end was trimmed by 3 bases and the J gene end by 5 bases; junction bases not matched to a gene: 11.

This clonotype was recorded at least ten times. The chain links TRBV20-1 to TRBJ2-1, with TRBD1 matching 12 bases. Germline-derived CDR1 and CDR2 are DFQATT and SNEGSKA (reference sequence). The CDR3 length is 17 residues. With V trimmed by 5 bases and J by 1 base, 9 bases remained unmatched. CDR3 region: CSAAPGTGGRSYNEQFF. The CDR3 DNA sequence: TGCAGTGCTGCGCCCGGGACAGGGGGCCGGTCCTACAATGAGCAGTTCTTC.

V gene TRBV5-5 combines with J gene TRBJ2-1; a possible D gene is TRBD2 (5 bases). Per germline, CDR1 SGHKS and CDR2 YYEKEE (reference sequence). Trimming removed 4 bases at V and 6 bases at J, with 17 bases between. The CDR3 totals 15 residues. The CDR3 bases are TGTGCCAGCAGCCCACGAGAGGGCCTCGTCAATGAGCAGTTCTTC. It translates to CASSPREGLVNEQFF.

This clonotype was seen a handful of times. The V and J genes are TRBV27 and TRBJ2-3; TRBD1 agrees at 10 bases. From germline, CDR1 is MNHEY and CDR2 SMNVEV (reference sequence). With V trimmed by 6 bases and J by 5 bases, 8 bases remained unmatched. CDR3 size: 15 residues. CDR3 loop: CASRDPGQGRDTQYF. The CDR3, as DNA: TGTGCCAGCAGAGATCCGGGACAGGGGCGAGATACGCAGTATTTT.

This clonotype was counted only a few times. This chain uses TRBV11-3 with TRBJ2-5, with TRBD1 matching 9 bases. Germline CDR1 reads SGHNT; CDR2 reads YENEEA. This CDR3 has 14 residues. V was clipped by 5 bases and J by 5 bases; unmatched bases: 6. Written as DNA, the CDR3 is TGTGCCAGCAGCCCACAGGGGGCCGAGGAGACCCAGTACTTC. It yields the protein CASSPQGAEETQYF.

This sequence joins TRBV7-3 and TRBJ1-1; 7 nucleotides agree with TRBD1. V lost 5 bases to trimming and J lost 0 bases; unmatched junction nucleotides: 9. The CDR3 has 16 residues. Germline V gene data show CDR1 as SGHTA and CDR2 as FQGTGA. In DNA form, the CDR3 reads TGTGCCAGCAGCCCCAACCAAGGGGGCATGAACACTGAAGCTTTCTTT. Amino acid sequence: CASSPNQGGMNTEAFF.

This clonotype was counted between two and nine times. The chain employs TRBV9 and TRBJ1-5; 8 bases line up with TRBD1. In germline, CDR1 is SGDLS, CDR2 YYNGEE. V shed 3 bases, J shed 6 bases, and the junction held 5 bases outside the gene matches. The CDR3 is 14 residues long. The CDR3 nucleotides read TGTGCCAGCAGCGCGACAGGGGCTTTTCAGCCCCAGCATTTT. Protein sequence: CASSATGAFQPQHF.

This clonotype was seen more than once but under ten times. The chain is built from TRBV11-2 and TRBJ2-7; D uncertain. The CDR3 covers 14 residues. Germline CDR1 and CDR2: SGHAT and FQNNGV. Trimming shortened V by 3 bases and J by 6 bases, and 15 bases separated the two germline ends. The CDR3 sequence: CASSFGQRLGEQYF. In DNA form, the CDR3 reads TGTGCCAGCAGCTTTGGGCAGCGACTGGGCGAGCAGTACTTC.

The table lists this clonotype with many counts. The CDR3 spells CAAVGGRGIDEQYF. The CDR3, as DNA: TGTGCCGCAGTTGGGGGGAGGGGGATCGACGAGCAGTACTTC. The V and J genes are TRBV28 and TRBJ2-7, with a weak D call TRBD2 (7 bases). The germline gives CDR1 MDHEN, CDR2 SYDVKM. Trimming removed 11 bases at V and 5 bases at J, with 22 bases between. The CDR3 loop spans 14 amino acids. Complete variable domain (other parts from reference TRBV28 and TRBJ2-7): DVKVTQSSRYLVKRTGEKVFLECVQDMDHENMFWYRQDPGLGLRLIYFSYDVKMKEKGDIPEGYSVSREKKERFSLILESASTNQTSMYLCAAVGGRGIDEQYFGPGTRLTVT.

A remark on this clonotype: With a much larger clone just one base away, this may be a read error. The rearrangement uses TRBV30 and TRBJ2-1, with D tentatively TRBD2 (6 bases). The CDR3 is 12 residues long. Germline lookup yields CDR1 GTSNPN and CDR2 SVGIG (reference sequence). Here the CDR3 DNA reads TGTGCCTGGAGCCTCCTAGCGAATGAGCAGTCCTTC. It specifies CAWSLLANEQSF.

This clonotype has a single count. DNA for the CDR3: TGTGCCAGCAGTCGGACAGGGCGTAACTACAATGAGCAGTACTTC. Its protein is CASSRTGRNYNEQYF. V usage is TRBV12-3 or TRBV12-4 and J usage is TRBJ2-1; 8 nucleotides agree with TRBD1. The end of the DNA fits TRBJ2-7 better, so the J call may be wrong. The CDR3 length is 15 residues.

The chain couples TRBV12-3 or TRBV12-4 to TRBJ1-5; TRBD1 matches at 7 bases. The CDR3 spans 16 residues. After removal of 4 bases from V and 0 bases from J, the junction contained 6 bases not matched to a gene. The chain's CDR3 is CASSSEDRLSNQPQHF. In nucleotides, the CDR3 is TGTGCCAGCAGTTCCGAGGACAGGCTTAGCAATCAGCCCCAGCATTTT.

V is TRBV5-1 and J is TRBJ2-2; D gene uncertain. Trimming shortened V by 5 bases and J by 1 base, and 18 bases separated the two germline ends. The CDR3 has 17 residues. In germline, CDR1 is SGHRS, CDR2 YFSETQ. This chain's CDR3 is CASSLSPPSRNTGELFF. DNA for the CDR3: TGCGCCAGCAGTTTATCCCCGCCAAGCAGGAACACCGGGGAGCTGTTTTTT.

This clonotype was detected only a few times. V and J are TRBV10-3 and TRBJ1-5; 11 bases map to TRBD1. The length of the CDR3 is 15 residues. V lost 4 bases and J lost 3; bases outside the gene matches: 2. Germline CDR1 ENHRY, CDR2 SYGVKD. CDR3 in DNA: TGTGCCATCAGTGCGGGACAGGGGGACAATCAGCCCCAGCATTTT. The encoded protein is CAISAGQGDNQPQHF.

The V gene is TRBV5-1, the J gene TRBJ2-1, with 10 positions matching TRBD2. Trimming at V came to 7 bases and at J to 8 bases, leaving 12 bases not matched to a gene. Germline CDR1 reads SGHRS; CDR2 reads YFSETQ. The CDR3 runs 15 residues. The CDR3 spells CASGPREREGHEQFF. The DNA for the CDR3 is TGCGCCAGCGGGCCCCGAGAGCGGGAGGGACATGAGCAGTTCTTC.

In this sample, this clonotype turned up many times. The rearrangement joins TRBV11-2 to TRBJ2-7; the D is unclear. The CDR3 sequence is 15 residues long. Trimming removed 0 bases at V and 0 bases at J, with 9 bases between. CDR1 and CDR2 (germline): SGHAT, FQNNGV. CDR3 sequence: CASSLELTLSYEQYF. CDR3 coding DNA: TGTGCCAGCAGCTTAGAACTTACCCTCTCCTACGAGCAGTACTTC.

Only a few counts were recorded for this clonotype. The chain links TRBV6-1 to TRBJ1-1, with TRBD1 as a possible D gene (5 bases). The germline V gene has CDR1 MNHNS and CDR2 SASEGT. The CDR3 totals 11 residues. V lost 5 bases and J lost 6, with 7 bases in between. In DNA, the CDR3 is TGTGCCAGCAGTTGGGGACCTGAAGCTTTCTTT. Translating it yields CASSWGPEAFF.

J is TRBJ2-1 and V is TRBV6-1; D may be TRBD2 (7 bases). CDR3 length: 17 amino acids. V was shortened by 10 bases and J by 6 bases, with 28 bases between the two germline ends. The germline V gene has CDR1 MNHNS and CDR2 SASEGT. Here the CDR3 reads CATTTRNGGWGGNEQFF. CDR3 in DNA: TGTGCCACCACGACTAGGAATGGGGGCTGGGGGGGCAATGAGCAGTTCTTC.

This clonotype was seen many times. The chain couples TRBV27 to TRBJ1-2; D ambiguous. V was clipped by 6 bases and J by 6 bases, with 14 bases between them. CDR3 size: 13 residues. CDR1 is MNHEY, CDR2 SMNVEV, per germline (reference sequence). CDR3 bases: TGTGCCAGCAGGCCCCGGACGGCCCATGGCTACACCTTC. It encodes CASRPRTAHGYTF.

The chain combines TRBV5-1 with TRBJ2-3; 10 nucleotides match TRBD2. J gave up 7 bases and V 0 bases, and 8 bases lay outside the gene matches. In germline, CDR1 is SGHRS, CDR2 YFSETQ. This CDR3 has 16 residues. The DNA for the CDR3 is TGCGCCAGCAGCTTGGGGGCTAGCGGGAGTCAGTATACGCAGTATTTT. This codes for CASSLGASGSQYTQYF.

This clonotype was found a few times. The J gene is TRBJ2-1, the V gene TRBV11-1, with unresolved D. V lost 3 bases and J lost 7, with 7 bases in between. Germline CDR1 SGHAT, CDR2 FQDESV (reference sequence). This CDR3 contains 12 residues. The CDR3 region is CASSLTRNEQFF. The CDR3 nucleotides read TGTGCCAGCAGCTTGACAAGGAATGAGCAGTTCTTC.

The J gene is TRBJ2-7, the V gene TRBV7-9, with 7 bases identical to TRBD2. Trimming removed 6 bases from V and 6 bases from J; junction bases left unmatched: 11. The germline V gene encodes CDR1 SEHNR and CDR2 FQNEAQ (reference sequence). The CDR3 loop spans 14 amino acids. CDR3 residues: CASRHGLDSPEQYF. The CDR3 nucleotides are TGTGCCAGCAGGCACGGACTAGATAGCCCCGAGCAGTACTTC.

In nucleotides, the CDR3 is TGTGCCAGCAGTGTCGGGGGATACTTCGGGACCCAGTACTTC. Translation gives CASSVGGYFGTQYF. This chain links TRBV6-1 with TRBJ2-5, with D maybe TRBD2 (6 bases). Germline CDR1 MNHNS, CDR2 SASEGT. The CDR3 is made up of 14 amino acids. Trimming stripped 4 bases from V and 7 bases from J, with 16 bases between.

This clonotype was detected only a few times. This chain joins TRBV20-1 and TRBJ2-7; 9 bases agree with TRBD2. V shed 6 bases, J shed 0 bases, and the junction held 6 bases outside the gene matches. Germline CDR1 is DFQATT and CDR2 is SNEGSKA (reference sequence). CDR3 length equals 14 residues. CDR3 nucleotide sequence: TGCAGTGCCCCAGCGGGAGGCCCCTCCTACGAGCAGTACTTC. Translated: CSAPAGGPSYEQYF.

This chain links TRBV11-3 with TRBJ2-3; D is possibly TRBD2 (6 bases). The germline CDR1 and CDR2 sequences are SGHNT and YENEEA. The CDR3 spans 16 residues. The ends were cut back, 4 bases at V and 0 bases at J, with 14 bases in the middle. The CDR3 coding sequence is TGTGCCAGCAGCTCTGATCGGGGGACTAGCACAGATACGCAGTATTTT. It encodes CASSSDRGTSTDTQYF. Together with reference TRBV11-3 and TRBJ2-3, the CDR3 gives the full variable domain: EAGVVQSPRYKIIEKKQPVAFWCNPISGHNTLYWYLQNLGQGPELLIRYENEEAVDDSQLPKDRFSAERLKGVDSTLKIQPAELGDSAVYLCASSSDRGTSTDTQYFGPGTRLTVL.

The V and J genes are TRBV28 and TRBJ2-1; perhaps D is TRBD1 or TRBD2 (5 bases each). From germline, CDR1 is MDHEN and CDR2 SYDVKM. The CDR3 is made up of 12 amino acids. V lost 1 base, J lost 9 bases, and 7 bases lay in between. This CDR3 is CASSLLGTEQFF. The CDR3 DNA reads as TGTGCCAGCAGTTTATTGGGGACTGAGCAGTTCTTC.

This sequence joins TRBV20-1 and TRBJ2-5, with a weak D call TRBD2 (5 bases). The V gene lost 6 bases and the J gene lost 7 bases, with 9 bases spanning the gap. The CDR3 extends over 10 amino acids. Germline V gives CDR1 DFQATT, CDR2 SNEGSKA (reference sequence). DNA for the CDR3: TGCAGTGCGGCCCGGGGGACCCAGTACTTC. Its translation is CSAARGTQYF.

J is TRBJ2-2 and V is TRBV7-9; D tentatively reads TRBD1 or TRBD2 (5 bases each). This CDR3 has 17 residues. Germline lookup yields CDR1 SEHNR and CDR2 FQNEAQ (reference sequence). The V and J ends lost 4 bases and 1 base respectively, with 16 bases between them. CDR3 sequence (DNA): TGTGCCAGCAGCTCCTTTTCCGGGACGGTGAACACCGGGGAGCTGTTTTTT. Its translation is CASSSFSGTVNTGELFF.

This clonotype has a count of ten or more. V gene TRBV24-1 combines with J gene TRBJ2-1; 7 bases line up with TRBD1. After removal of 7 bases from V and 6 bases from J, the junction contained 17 bases not matched to a gene. This CDR3 has 17 residues. Germline V gene sequence: CDR1 KGHDR, CDR2 SFDVKD. The CDR3 sequence: CATSSRGGGLDSNEQFF. Written as DNA, the CDR3 is TGTGCCACCAGCTCGAGAGGGGGCGGGCTAGATAGCAATGAGCAGTTCTTC.

This chain connects TRBV5-1 to TRBJ2-4, with a possible D match to TRBD1 (6 bases). The CDR3 runs 17 residues. The V gene's germline CDR1 is SGHRS and CDR2 YFSETQ. The V gene lost 1 base and the J gene lost 1 base, with 15 bases spanning the gap. The CDR3 is CASSLLSGQTAKNIQYF. Written as DNA, the CDR3 is TGCGCCAGCAGCTTGTTGTCGGGACAAACGGCCAAAAACATTCAGTACTTC.

This clonotype came up a few times. V and J are TRBV12-3 or TRBV12-4 and TRBJ2-1, with 10 bases fitting TRBD2. The J segment lost 10 bases and the V segment lost 3 bases, leaving 6 bases of the junction unmatched. The CDR3 contains 14 residues. The CDR3 nucleotides read TGTGCCAGCAGTTTCTCCTCGACTAGCGGGGAGCAGTTCTTC. Translated, it gives CASSFSSTSGEQFF.

This clonotype was detected many times. The V and J genes are TRBV7-9 and TRBJ2-5; D gene uncertain. Deletions cut 4 bases from V and 5 bases from J, with 8 bases between. CDR1 SEHNR and CDR2 FQNEAQ come from the germline V gene (reference sequence). The CDR3 spans 12 residues. The CDR3 reads CASSSRWETQYF. The CDR3 DNA follows: TGTGCCAGCAGCTCGAGATGGGAGACCCAGTACTTC.